This is a list of T cell receptor beta chains from one sample in a study of T cell responses to AZD1222 COVID-19 vaccine. The protocol was immunoSEQ multiplex PCR, while the TCRdb copy is restricted to in-frame clones and leaves out a portion. The data show 75,000 to 100,000 clones, with 75% to 90% seen just once and approximately 25% held by the top ten. Source: peripheral blood, taken on day 0 of AZD1222 vaccination. These receptor sequences come from an adult in good health. Each CDR3 is given with its conserved first and last residue. Each record gives: V gene, J gene, D gene, clone size, CDR3 protein, CDR3 DNA. D genes are given only for firm matches. Size values are once, few and many counts, or a class for expanded clones, and some rows have none.

v_call: TRBV7-9; j_call: TRBJ2-3; d_call: -; clone_size: -; cdr3_aa: CASSFRGSEADTQYF; cdr3_nt: TGTGCCAGCAGCTTCCGCGGGTCGGAGGCAGATACGCAGTATTTT
v_call: TRBV21-1; j_call: TRBJ2-6; d_call: -; clone_size: -; cdr3_aa: CASSSLTASSGANVLTF; cdr3_nt: TGTGCCAGCAGCAGCCTGACGGCGAGCTCTGGGGCCAACGTCCTGACTTTC
v_call: TRBV28; j_call: TRBJ1-5; d_call: -; clone_size: -; cdr3_aa: CASRGSNQPQHF; cdr3_nt: TGTGCCAGCCGGGGCAGCAATCAGCCCCAGCATTTT
v_call: TRBV5-6; j_call: TRBJ1-6; d_call: -; clone_size: -; cdr3_aa: CASSPGRNSPLHF; cdr3_nt: TGTGCCAGCAGCCCGGGACGGAATTCACCCCTCCACTTT
v_call: TRBV10-3; j_call: TRBJ2-5; d_call: TRBD1; clone_size: -; cdr3_aa: CAITRDSQETQYF; cdr3_nt: TGTGCCATCACTCGGGACAGCCAAGAGACCCAGTACTTC
v_call: TRBV19; j_call: TRBJ2-1; d_call: TRBD2; clone_size: few; cdr3_aa: CASTPSGIRNEQFF; cdr3_nt: TGTGCCAGTACCCCTAGCGGGATCCGGAATGAGCAGTTCTTC
v_call: TRBV27; j_call: TRBJ2-1; d_call: TRBD2; clone_size: -; cdr3_aa: CASTQGGLAGGGNEQFF; cdr3_nt: TGTGCCAGCACTCAAGGCGGGCTAGCGGGGGGGGGCAATGAGCAGTTCTTC
v_call: TRBV5-1; j_call: TRBJ2-6; d_call: -; clone_size: -; cdr3_aa: CASSSPGHPAPAGANVLTF; cdr3_nt: TGCGCCAGCAGCTCACCGGGACACCCCGCTCCCGCCGGGGCCAACGTCCTGACTTTC
v_call: TRBV27; j_call: TRBJ2-1; d_call: TRBD2; clone_size: -; cdr3_aa: CASSPRLAGAAYNEQFF; cdr3_nt: TGTGCCAGCAGTCCCAGACTAGCGGGAGCAGCCTACAATGAGCAGTTCTTC
v_call: TRBV4-2; j_call: TRBJ2-1; d_call: TRBD2; clone_size: -; cdr3_aa: CASSQDNWREGYNEQFF; cdr3_nt: TGTGCCAGCAGCCAAGATAATTGGCGGGAGGGCTACAATGAGCAGTTCTTC
v_call: TRBV27; j_call: TRBJ1-3; d_call: -; clone_size: -; cdr3_aa: CASSYRSPGNTIYF; cdr3_nt: TGTGCCAGCAGTTACAGATCTCCTGGAAACACCATATATTTT
v_call: TRBV3-1/TRBV3-2; j_call: TRBJ1-6; d_call: -; clone_size: -; cdr3_aa: CASSQDAVGNSPLHF; cdr3_nt: TGTGCCAGCAGCCAAGATGCGGTCGGCAATTCACCCCTCCACTTT
v_call: TRBV19; j_call: TRBJ1-5; d_call: -; clone_size: -; cdr3_aa: CATQFGGNQPQHF; cdr3_nt: TGTGCCACCCAGTTCGGAGGCAATCAGCCCCAGCATTTT
v_call: TRBV5-1; j_call: TRBJ1-1; d_call: -; clone_size: -; cdr3_aa: CASSPGPDTEAFF; cdr3_nt: TGCGCCAGCAGCCCAGGGCCTGACACTGAAGCTTTCTTT
v_call: TRBV4-3; j_call: TRBJ2-3; d_call: TRBD1; clone_size: -; cdr3_aa: CASSQEAGGSTDTQYF; cdr3_nt: TGCGCCAGCAGCCAAGAAGCAGGGGGTAGCACAGATACGCAGTATTTT
v_call: TRBV14; j_call: TRBJ2-2; d_call: TRBD2; clone_size: -; cdr3_aa: CASSRGRLNTGELFF; cdr3_nt: TGTGCCAGCAGCCGCGGGAGGCTTAACACCGGGGAGCTGTTTTTT
v_call: TRBV6-2/TRBV6-3; j_call: TRBJ2-3; d_call: -; clone_size: -; cdr3_aa: CASSYSPRAGSTDTQYF; cdr3_nt: TGTGCCAGCAGTTACTCGCCCCGGGCGGGGAGCACAGATACGCAGTATTTT
v_call: TRBV25-1; j_call: TRBJ2-3; d_call: TRBD1; clone_size: -; cdr3_aa: CASSSRRDRFSTDTQYF; cdr3_nt: TGTGCCAGCAGTTCTCGACGGGACAGGTTCAGCACAGATACGCAGTATTTT
v_call: TRBV12-3/TRBV12-4; j_call: TRBJ2-1; d_call: -; clone_size: -; cdr3_aa: CASTRGPHNEQFF; cdr3_nt: TGTGCCAGCACCCGGGGGCCCCACAATGAGCAGTTCTTC
v_call: TRBV7-9; j_call: TRBJ1-4; d_call: TRBD1; clone_size: -; cdr3_aa: CASSSTGGNEKLFF; cdr3_nt: TGTGCCAGCAGCTCTACAGGGGGGAATGAAAAACTGTTTTTT
v_call: TRBV9; j_call: TRBJ1-1; d_call: -; clone_size: -; cdr3_aa: CASTGWVENTEAFF; cdr3_nt: TGTGCCAGCACCGGGTGGGTTGAGAACACTGAAGCTTTCTTT
v_call: TRBV6-7; j_call: TRBJ1-2; d_call: -; clone_size: -; cdr3_aa: CASSYNPIGPKPFNYGYTF; cdr3_nt: TGTGCCAGCAGTTACAACCCTATCGGGCCTAAACCTTTTAACTATGGCTACACCTTC
v_call: TRBV29-1; j_call: TRBJ2-7; d_call: -; clone_size: -; cdr3_aa: CSVEGFGGGYEQYF; cdr3_nt: TGCAGCGTTGAAGGCTTTGGGGGCGGCTACGAGCAGTACTTC
v_call: TRBV6-2/TRBV6-3; j_call: TRBJ2-1; d_call: TRBD2; clone_size: -; cdr3_aa: CASSYATSGSNEQFF; cdr3_nt: TGTGCCAGCAGTTATGCGACTAGCGGAAGCAATGAGCAGTTCTTC
v_call: TRBV7-8; j_call: TRBJ2-7; d_call: TRBD1; clone_size: -; cdr3_aa: CASSPDRGREQYF; cdr3_nt: TGTGCCAGCAGTCCGGACAGGGGGCGGGAGCAGTACTTC
v_call: TRBV24-1; j_call: TRBJ2-3; d_call: -; clone_size: -; cdr3_aa: CATSDPKSKLDTQYF; cdr3_nt: TGTGCCACCAGTGACCCGAAGTCAAAATTGGATACGCAGTATTTT
v_call: TRBV7-9; j_call: TRBJ1-2; d_call: -; clone_size: once; cdr3_aa: CASSTLDGSYGYTF; cdr3_nt: TGTGCCAGCAGCACACTGGACGGATCCTATGGCTACACCTTC
v_call: TRBV5-8; j_call: TRBJ2-7; d_call: TRBD2; clone_size: -; cdr3_aa: CASSLASGRAAYEQYF; cdr3_nt: TGTGCCAGCAGCTTGGCCAGCGGGAGGGCTGCCTACGAGCAGTACTTC
v_call: TRBV18; j_call: TRBJ1-3; d_call: -; clone_size: -; cdr3_aa: CASSPRDGNTIYF; cdr3_nt: TGTGCCAGCTCACCTAGGGACGGAAACACCATATATTTT
v_call: TRBV28; j_call: TRBJ2-2; d_call: -; clone_size: once; cdr3_aa: CASSRGGIGTGELFF; cdr3_nt: TGTGCCAGCAGTCGAGGGGGAATTGGCACCGGGGAGCTGTTTTTT
v_call: TRBV5-4; j_call: TRBJ2-5; d_call: -; clone_size: -; cdr3_aa: CASSPGTQQETQYF; cdr3_nt: TGTGCCAGCAGCCCCGGGACACAGCAAGAGACCCAGTACTTC
v_call: TRBV6-5; j_call: TRBJ1-2; d_call: -; clone_size: once; cdr3_aa: CASRAMGGPQNGYTF; cdr3_nt: TGTGCCAGCAGGGCCATGGGGGGCCCTCAAAATGGCTACACCTTC
v_call: TRBV19; j_call: TRBJ1-1; d_call: -; clone_size: -; cdr3_aa: CASSMRKAVNTEAFF; cdr3_nt: TGTGCCAGTAGTATGAGGAAGGCCGTGAACACTGAAGCTTTCTTT
v_call: TRBV3-1/TRBV3-2; j_call: TRBJ1-5; d_call: -; clone_size: -; cdr3_aa: CASSHKTPGHSNQPQHF; cdr3_nt: TGTGCCAGCAGCCATAAAACCCCGGGACACTCCAATCAGCCCCAGCATTTT
v_call: TRBV7-2; j_call: TRBJ2-5; d_call: TRBD1; clone_size: -; cdr3_aa: CASSHGTVRETQYF; cdr3_nt: TGTGCCAGCAGCCATGGGACAGTCCGGGAGACCCAGTACTTC
v_call: TRBV7-2; j_call: TRBJ1-4; d_call: TRBD1; clone_size: -; cdr3_aa: CASRPGTGRFNEKLFF; cdr3_nt: TGTGCCAGCAGACCCGGGACAGGGCGTTTTAACGAAAAACTGTTTTTT
v_call: TRBV27; j_call: TRBJ1-4; d_call: TRBD1; clone_size: -; cdr3_aa: CASSSQGAANEKLFF; cdr3_nt: TGTGCCAGCAGTTCCCAGGGGGCAGCTAATGAAAAACTGTTTTTT
v_call: TRBV2; j_call: TRBJ2-7; d_call: TRBD2; clone_size: -; cdr3_aa: CASSKGLDWDEQYF; cdr3_nt: TGTGCCAGCAGTAAAGGACTAGACTGGGACGAGCAGTACTTC
v_call: TRBV7-2; j_call: TRBJ2-1; d_call: -; clone_size: -; cdr3_aa: CASSLGLGAGAPNEQFF; cdr3_nt: TGTGCCAGCAGCTTAGGGCTTGGGGCGGGCGCCCCCAATGAGCAGTTCTTC
v_call: TRBV28; j_call: TRBJ1-6; d_call: -; clone_size: once; cdr3_aa: CASSTGGAPNSPLHF; cdr3_nt: TGTGCCAGCAGTACCGGCGGAGCACCTAATTCACCCCTCCACTTT
v_call: TRBV12-3/TRBV12-4; j_call: TRBJ2-7; d_call: -; clone_size: -; cdr3_aa: CASRQPPREQYF; cdr3_nt: TGTGCCAGCAGGCAGCCCCCACGCGAGCAGTACTTC
v_call: TRBV10-3; j_call: TRBJ1-2; d_call: TRBD1; clone_size: -; cdr3_aa: CAISARQGHGGYTF; cdr3_nt: TGTGCCATCAGTGCCCGACAGGGGCATGGTGGCTACACCTTC
v_call: TRBV5-4; j_call: TRBJ2-7; d_call: TRBD2; clone_size: -; cdr3_aa: CASSLDSGSSYEQYF; cdr3_nt: TGTGCCAGCAGCTTGGATAGCGGGAGCTCCTACGAGCAGTACTTC
v_call: TRBV2; j_call: TRBJ1-4; d_call: -; clone_size: -; cdr3_aa: CASSTPRGGGLGTNEKLFF; cdr3_nt: TGTGCCAGCAGCACCCCCCGTGGGGGGGGCCTAGGAACTAATGAAAAACTGTTTTTT
v_call: TRBV18; j_call: TRBJ1-4; d_call: -; clone_size: -; cdr3_aa: CASSPQRTATNEKLFF; cdr3_nt: TGTGCCAGCTCACCACAGAGGACAGCTACTAATGAAAAACTGTTTTTT
v_call: TRBV7-3; j_call: TRBJ2-7; d_call: -; clone_size: -; cdr3_aa: CASSRAGPSYEQYF; cdr3_nt: TGTGCCAGCAGCCGAGCGGGCCCCTCCTACGAGCAGTACTTC
v_call: TRBV18; j_call: TRBJ1-1; d_call: -; clone_size: -; cdr3_aa: CASSSNRDTEAFF; cdr3_nt: TGTGCCAGCTCATCGAATAGGGACACTGAAGCTTTCTTT
v_call: TRBV28; j_call: TRBJ2-2; d_call: -; clone_size: -; cdr3_aa: CASIRMGQASTGELFF; cdr3_nt: TGTGCCAGCATTAGAATGGGCCAAGCGAGCACCGGGGAGCTGTTTTTT
v_call: TRBV6-5; j_call: TRBJ1-6; d_call: -; clone_size: -; cdr3_aa: CASSYTLHSNSPLHF; cdr3_nt: TGTGCCAGCAGTTACACACTTCACTCTAATTCACCCCTCCACTTT
v_call: TRBV29-1; j_call: TRBJ1-1; d_call: -; clone_size: -; cdr3_aa: CSVLPLLNTEAFF; cdr3_nt: TGTAGCGTCCTCCCGCTTTTGAACACTGAAGCTTTCTTT
v_call: TRBV3-1/TRBV3-2; j_call: TRBJ2-3; d_call: TRBD2; clone_size: -; cdr3_aa: CASSPWAGVPDTQYF; cdr3_nt: TGTGCCAGCAGCCCCTGGGCGGGAGTCCCAGATACGCAGTATTTT
v_call: TRBV27; j_call: TRBJ2-1; d_call: TRBD2; clone_size: -; cdr3_aa: CASSLRGGRVDEQFF; cdr3_nt: TGTGCCAGCAGTTTACGAGGCGGGAGGGTTGATGAGCAGTTCTTC
v_call: TRBV6-2/TRBV6-3; j_call: TRBJ1-1; d_call: TRBD1; clone_size: -; cdr3_aa: CASSFPQGTEAFF; cdr3_nt: TGTGCCAGCAGTTTCCCACAGGGGACTGAAGCTTTCTTT
v_call: TRBV27; j_call: TRBJ1-3; d_call: -; clone_size: -; cdr3_aa: CASMEAGLSGNTIYF; cdr3_nt: TGTGCCAGCATGGAAGCGGGGCTCTCTGGAAACACCATATATTTT
v_call: TRBV29-1; j_call: TRBJ2-7; d_call: -; clone_size: -; cdr3_aa: CSVVGQSSYEQYF; cdr3_nt: TGCAGCGTAGTGGGACAAAGCTCCTACGAGCAGTACTTC